These 23 T cell receptor beta chains were sequenced from one sample in a study of blood T cells in healthy people across ages. A J-beta primer mix and a sample-barcoded 5' primer were used in a second PCR of about 7 to 12 cycles. A single record per CDR3 protein comes from TCRdb applying MiXCR to the 5' RACE reads. The profile shows about 970,000 distinct CDR3 sequences, about 53% of them singletons. Sequencing input: blood. The receptors stem from a woman in her sixties in good health.

J is TRBJ2-3 and V is TRBV10-3; a weak D match, TRBD1 (5 bases). The CDR3 is made up of 14 amino acids. From germline, CDR1 is ENHRY and CDR2 SYGVKD. The ends were cut back, 3 bases at V and 3 bases at J, with 10 bases in the middle. CDR3 residues: CAISDGQGTDTQYF. The CDR3 DNA follows: TGTGCCATCAGTGACGGTCAGGGAACAGATACGCAGTATTTT.

The table lists this clonotype with many counts. The V and J genes are TRBV7-2 and TRBJ2-1; D unclear. Trimming left V 4 bases short and J 2 bases short, with 9 bases between. The CDR3 is made up of 14 amino acids. CDR1 and CDR2 from the germline V gene are SGHTA and FQGNSA. CDR3 amino acids: CASSSSTAYNEQFF. The CDR3 nucleotides are TGTGCCAGCAGCTCTTCGACTGCCTACAATGAGCAGTTCTTC. The variable domain in full, completed from reference TRBV7-2 and TRBJ2-1, reads GAGVSQSPSNKVTEKGKDVELRCDPISGHTALYWYRQSLGQGLEFLIYFQGNSAPDKSGLPSDRFSAERTGGSVSTLTIQRTQQEDSAVYLCASSSSTAYNEQFFGPGTRLTVL.

The genes are TRBV4-2 and TRBJ1-6; possible D gene TRBD1, 5 bases. Trimming left V 3 bases short and J 8 bases short, with 20 bases between. This CDR3 is 17 amino acids long. Germline lookup yields CDR1 LGHNA and CDR2 YNFKEQ. The CDR3: CASSQGPSGGGHSPLHF. The CDR3 DNA follows: TGTGCCAGCAGCCAGGGCCCATCTGGGGGTGGGCATTCACCCCTCCACTTT.

There are a few counts of this clonotype. A much larger clone lies a single base off, so this may be a read error. The CDR3 DNA reads as TGCGCCAGCAGCACTCAGAGTACAGATGCGCAGTATTTT. This codes for CASSTQSTDAQYF. The V gene is TRBV5-1, the J gene TRBJ2-3; D gene ambiguous. Germline V gene sequence: CDR1 SGHRS, CDR2 YFSETQ. CDR3 length equals 13 residues.

The chain has TRBV7-2 and TRBJ1-1; tentative D call: TRBD1 (6 bases). V was shortened by 5 bases and J by 0 bases, with 16 bases between the two germline ends. Germline V gives CDR1 SGHTA, CDR2 FQGNSA. CDR3 size: 16 residues. The CDR3 region is CASSGGGGLMNTEAFF. The CDR3 DNA follows: TGTGCCAGCAGCGGGGGAGGGGGGCTTATGAACACTGAAGCTTTCTTT.

This chain connects TRBV28 to TRBJ2-4, with D perhaps matching TRBD1 (5 bases). The assigned J gene may be wrong: the sequence end matches TRBJ2-7 better. The CDR3 extends over 14 amino acids. Germline V gene data show CDR1 as MDHEN and CDR2 as SYDVKM. The CDR3 bases are TGTGCCAGCAGTCCCGTGGGGCCTCCCTACGAGCAGTACTTC. Residues: CASSPVGPPYEQYF.

This clonotype has just a few counts. The chain is built from TRBV29-1 and TRBJ1-2; D remains ambiguous. V dropped 7 bases and J dropped 1 base, with 13 bases sitting between them. This CDR3 comprises 13 residues. Germline V gene data show CDR1 as SQVTM and CDR2 as ANQGSEA. CDR3 amino acids: CSDLDGLNYGYTF. The CDR3 nucleotides read TGCAGCGACCTGGACGGACTTAACTATGGCTACACCTTC.

The rearrangement links TRBV28 to TRBJ2-5, with D perhaps TRBD2 (6 bases). This CDR3 spans 14 amino acids. Trimming shortened V by 6 bases and J by 2 bases, and 13 bases separated the two germline ends. Germline-derived CDR1 and CDR2 are MDHEN and SYDVKM. CDR3 DNA: TGTGCCAGCAGCGGGACTCCAGGGCAAGAGACCCAGTACTTC. Translation gives CASSGTPGQETQYF.

This rearrangement joins TRBV2 to TRBJ1-5; D unclear. Germline-derived CDR1 and CDR2 are SNHLY and FYNNEI. The V end was cut by 6 bases, the J end by 0 bases, with 6 bases between. The CDR3 contains 13 residues. The CDR3 region has the DNA TGTGCCAGCAGGCGGGATAGCAATCAGCCCCAGCATTTT. This sequence encodes CASRRDSNQPQHF. The variable domain in full, with the rest retrieved from reference TRBV2 and TRBJ1-5, is EPEVTQTPSHQVTQMGQEVILRCVPISNHLYFYWYRQILGQKVEFLVSFYNNEISEKSEIFDDQFSVERPDGSNFTLKIRSTKLEDSAMYFCASRRDSNQPQHFGDGTRLSIL.

The rearrangement uses TRBV11-2 and TRBJ2-7; D is uncertain. The CDR3 extends over 16 amino acids. The V gene lost 1 base and the J gene lost 2 bases, with 15 bases spanning the gap. The germline V gene encodes CDR1 SGHAT and CDR2 FQNNGV. CDR3 nucleotide sequence: TGTGCCAGCAGCTTAGTGGTGGCAGTTGAGACCTACGAGCAGTACTTC. It encodes CASSLVVAVETYEQYF.

This chain connects TRBV6-5 to TRBJ2-1; 12 bases line up with TRBD2. Germline CDR1 is MNHEY and CDR2 is SVGAGI. J lost 6 bases, V lost 2 bases, and 11 bases had no gene match. The CDR3 covers 18 residues. The CDR3 here is CASSYELAGGLLSNEQFF. The CDR3 nucleotides read TGTGCCAGCAGTTACGAACTAGCGGGAGGTTTACTGAGCAATGAGCAGTTCTTC.

This chain links TRBV29-1 with TRBJ1-1, with TRBD1 identical over 10 bases. The germline V gene encodes CDR1 SQVTM and CDR2 ANQGSEA. The CDR3 spans 15 residues. V shed 7 bases and J 3 bases; nucleotides not matched to a gene: 11. The CDR3 protein is CSGGGQGYFHTEAFF. In nucleotides, the CDR3 is TGCAGCGGGGGGGGACAGGGGTATTTTCACACTGAAGCTTTCTTT.

The chain couples TRBV4-1 to TRBJ1-1; D remains ambiguous. Germline CDR1 reads MGHRA; CDR2 reads YSYEKL. The CDR3 covers 14 residues. With 2 bases removed from V and 9 bases from J, the gap between germline ends came to 16 bases. Here the CDR3 reads CASSQPQVSQQAFF. Written as DNA, the CDR3 is TGCGCCAGCAGCCAACCCCAAGTCAGTCAGCAAGCTTTCTTT.

This clonotype was seen only a few times. The chain uses TRBV15 and TRBJ1-2; D not certain. The V gene's germline CDR1 is LNHNV and CDR2 YYDKDF (reference sequence). The CDR3 sequence is 12 residues long. Trimming shortened V by 5 bases and J by 4 bases, and 8 bases separated the two germline ends. The CDR3 DNA reads TGTGCCACCAGCGACGCGGGCTATGGCTACACCTTC. As protein: CATSDAGYGYTF.

The rearrangement joins TRBV12-3 or TRBV12-4 to TRBJ1-6; the D gene is possibly TRBD1 (5 bases). Trimming took 2 bases from V and 14 from J, leaving 10 bases between them. The CDR3 loop spans 12 amino acids. CDR3 in amino acids: CASSLISGSLHF. CDR3 bases: TGTGCCAGCAGTTTAATATCAGGGTCCCTCCACTTT.

The chain has TRBV30 and TRBJ1-2, with unresolved D. Trimming left V 5 bases short and J 4 bases short, with 11 bases between. CDR1 GTSNPN and CDR2 SVGIG come from the germline V gene (reference sequence). The CDR3 totals 12 residues. CDR3 nucleotide sequence: TGTGCCTGGGAACTTCACCTCTATGGCTACACCTTC. It translates to CAWELHLYGYTF.

The chain links TRBV3-1 to TRBJ2-7, with TRBD2 matching over 7 bases. The J call may be faulty, since TRBJ2-5 better matches the DNA end. The V gene's germline CDR1 is LGHDT and CDR2 YNNKEL (reference sequence). This CDR3 is 18 amino acids long. CDR3 DNA sequence: TGTGCCAGCAGCCAAGCTAGCGGAAACCTCGGAAAGAGAGAGACCCAGTACTTC. It codes for CASSQASGNLGKRETQYF.

This chain joins TRBV29-1 and TRBJ1-1; possible D gene TRBD1, 6 bases. Trimming shortened V by 7 bases and J by 4 bases, and 13 bases separated the two germline ends. This CDR3 has 12 amino acids. The germline gives CDR1 SQVTM, CDR2 ANQGSEA. CDR3 protein: CSAQGFGTEAFF. CDR3 sequence (DNA): TGCAGCGCCCAGGGGTTCGGCACTGAAGCTTTCTTT.

V usage is TRBV5-6 and J usage is TRBJ2-7; D is possibly TRBD2 (6 bases). Germline V gene lookup returns CDR1 SGHDT and CDR2 YYEEEE. The germline V and J ends were trimmed by 5 bases and 2 bases, with 17 bases remaining between them. CDR3 size: 15 residues. CDR3 loop: CASRGRTNDPYEQYF. CDR3 bases: TGTGCCAGCAGGGGAAGGACTAACGACCCCTACGAGCAGTACTTC.

This sequence joins TRBV5-5 and TRBJ1-4; unclear D gene. The CDR3 has 14 residues. CDR1 and CDR2 (germline): SGHKS, YYEKEE (reference sequence). Between the trimmed V and J ends, which lost 2 bases and 2 bases, there was a span of 7 bases. The CDR3 sequence is CASSLRSTNEKLFF. Here the CDR3 DNA reads TGTGCCAGCAGCTTAAGATCCACTAATGAAAAACTGTTTTTT.

The DNA for the CDR3 is TGTGCCAGCAGCCAGGACAGGGGCCACGAGCAGTACTTC. Amino acid sequence: CASSQDRGHEQYF. The chain links TRBV4-2 to TRBJ2-5; 9 nucleotides line up with TRBD1. TRBJ2-7 explains the end of the DNA better; the J call may be wrong. This CDR3 has 13 amino acids. The germline V gene encodes CDR1 LGHNA and CDR2 YNFKEQ.

This clonotype was detected a few times. The CDR3 protein is CASSLNGGRQHEQYF. For the CDR3, the DNA is TGTGCCAGCAGCTTAAATGGCGGGAGGCAGCACGAGCAGTACTTC. J is TRBJ2-7 and V is TRBV7-2, with 8 bases fitting TRBD2. Germline V gene sequence: CDR1 SGHTA, CDR2 FQGNSA. There are 15 residues in the CDR3. The ends lost 2 bases at V and 5 bases at J; junction bases unmatched: 8.

The V gene is TRBV20-1, the J gene TRBJ1-2; D is perhaps TRBD1 (5 bases). The CDR3 sequence is 13 residues long. CDR1 is DFQATT, CDR2 SNEGSKA, per germline (reference sequence). V was pared by 4 bases and J by 4 bases, with 13 bases between. The CDR3 DNA sequence: TGCAGTGCTACCCGGGACGGTTTCTATGGCTACACCTTC. This encodes CSATRDGFYGYTF.